The 20 T cell receptor beta chains below come from one sample, sequenced in a study of T-cell reconstitution after alpha-beta-depleted transplantation in children. This sample's TCRbeta library carried unique molecular identifier barcodes. TCRdb redid the calling of the PCR reads with MiXCR, one entry per CDR3 protein. The profile shows some 600,000 distinct CDR3 sequences, around 17% of them singletons. Sequencing used PBMCs from the stem cell graft donor, obtained from the stem cell graft. Every receptor here comes from a human donor who donated a stem cell graft to a child with acute myeloid leukemia.

This clonotype was recorded a few times. This chain joins TRBV7-7 and TRBJ2-7; no reliable D call. Trimming left V 4 bases short and J 0 bases short, with 7 bases between. CDR1 is SSHAT and CDR2 is FNYEAQ in the germline V gene (reference sequence). This CDR3 comprises 13 residues. In nucleotides, the CDR3 is TGTGCCAGCAGCTATGCCGGCTCCTACGAGCAGTACTTC. Translating gives CASSYAGSYEQYF.

The J gene is TRBJ2-1, the V gene TRBV29-1; D unclear. CDR3 size: 14 residues. Germline CDR1 is SQVTM and CDR2 is ANQGSEA. The germline V and J ends were trimmed by 3 bases and 4 bases, with 13 bases remaining between them. This chain's CDR3 is CSVESGRQYNEQFF. CDR3 coding DNA: TGCAGCGTTGAGTCGGGCCGGCAGTACAATGAGCAGTTCTTC.

This clonotype was detected only a few times. V gene TRBV18 combines with J gene TRBJ1-5; D unresolved. Trimming removed 3 bases from V and 7 bases from J, with 10 bases in between. CDR1 and CDR2 from the germline V gene are KGHSH and LQKENI. This CDR3 has 13 amino acids. The CDR3 spells CASSPAIDQPQHF. The CDR3 DNA reads as TGTGCCAGCTCACCGGCGATAGACCAGCCCCAGCATTTT.

This chain links TRBV12-3 or TRBV12-4 with TRBJ2-2; 14 positions match TRBD2. Trimming at V came to 8 bases and at J to 0 bases, leaving 2 bases not matched to a gene. The CDR3 sequence is 16 residues long. The CDR3 loop reads CASRTSGGSNTGELFF. DNA of the CDR3: TGTGCCAGCCGGACTAGCGGGGGGTCGAACACCGGGGAGCTGTTTTTT.

This chain connects TRBV18 to TRBJ2-7, with D perhaps TRBD2 (5 bases). Between the trimmed V and J ends, which lost 3 bases and 5 bases, there was a span of 14 bases. The CDR3 consists of 14 residues. CDR1 and CDR2 from the germline V gene are KGHSH and LQKENI. The CDR3 loop is CASSPPGYGNEQYF. The DNA for the CDR3 is TGTGCCAGCTCACCGCCCGGCTACGGGAACGAGCAGTACTTC.

This clonotype turned up a few times. The rearrangement links TRBV15 to TRBJ2-2, with 8 nucleotides matching TRBD1. Germline V lookup: CDR1 LNHNV, CDR2 YYDKDF (reference sequence). The ends lost 4 bases at V and 7 bases at J; junction bases unmatched: 8. The CDR3 is made up of 15 amino acids. The CDR3 region is CATSTSTGGFGELFF. Written as DNA, the CDR3 is TGTGCCACCAGCACCTCAACAGGGGGTTTCGGGGAGCTGTTTTTT.

This sequence joins TRBV6-5 and TRBJ1-6; 8 bases match TRBD1. CDR1 MNHEY and CDR2 SVGAGI come from the germline V gene. The junction had 5 bases not matched to a gene; V was cut back by 1 base and J by 9 bases. The CDR3 is made up of 15 amino acids. CDR3 sequence: CASSYLGQGGSPLHF. CDR3 coding DNA: TGTGCCAGCAGTTACTTAGGACAGGGTGGTTCACCCCTCCACTTT.

The table lists this clonotype with a few counts. The chain joins TRBV11-2 to TRBJ2-6, with D perhaps matching TRBD1 (5 bases). CDR3 length equals 17 residues. V was clipped by 0 bases and J by 0 bases, with 9 bases between them. CDR1 is SGHAT, CDR2 FQNNGV, per germline. The CDR3 DNA is TGTGCCAGCAGCTTAGAACAGGCGAACTCTGGGGCCAACGTCCTGACTTTC. Translated: CASSLEQANSGANVLTF.

This clonotype was found a few times. J is TRBJ2-1 and V is TRBV9, with 7 bases that match TRBD2. From germline, CDR1 is SGDLS and CDR2 YYNGEE. Losses at the gene ends were 5 bases for V and 7 bases for J; bases not matched to a gene: 12. CDR3 length: 15 residues. The chain's CDR3 is CASSAGRQRFNEQFF. The CDR3 nucleotides read TGTGCCAGCAGTGCCGGGAGGCAGAGGTTTAATGAGCAGTTCTTC.

The J gene is TRBJ2-3, the V gene TRBV7-2; 8 bases are shared with TRBD2. Germline values: CDR1 SGHTA, CDR2 FQGNSA. The CDR3 loop spans 11 amino acids. V lost 5 bases, J lost 11 bases, and 3 bases stayed unmatched. The CDR3 region has the DNA TGTGCCAGCAGCGCCGGGGGGGTGCAGTATTTT. Its protein product is CASSAGGVQYF.

The chain has TRBV7-2 and TRBJ1-4, with 7 bases matching TRBD1. Looked up from germline, CDR1 is SGHTA and CDR2 is FQGNSA. This CDR3 is built from 16 residues. V lost 2 bases and J lost 7; bases outside the gene matches: 10. CDR3 amino acids: CASSLSRTGSSEKLFF. The DNA for the CDR3 is TGTGCCAGCAGCTTATCCCGGACAGGCTCCAGTGAAAAACTGTTTTTT. The whole variable domain, remainder taken from reference TRBV7-2 and TRBJ1-4, is GAGVSQSPSNKVTEKGKDVELRCDPISGHTALYWYRQSLGQGLEFLIYFQGNSAPDKSGLPSDRFSAERTGGSVSTLTIQRTQQEDSAVYLCASSLSRTGSSEKLFFGSGTQLSVL.

Many counts were recorded for this clonotype. The CDR3 sequence: CASSLDQGAGYGYTF. CDR3 in DNA: TGTGCCAGCAGCTTGGATCAGGGGGCGGGCTATGGCTACACCTTC. This chain joins TRBV5-5 and TRBJ1-2; TRBD1 matches 8 bases. CDR1 is SGHKS, CDR2 YYEKEE, per germline (reference sequence). This CDR3 is built from 15 residues. The junction had 5 bases not matched to a gene; V was cut back by 0 bases and J by 4 bases.

This clonotype was observed many times. The rearrangement joins TRBV6-5 to TRBJ1-6; no clear D gene. The CDR3 loop spans 14 amino acids. V lost 4 bases, J lost 10 bases, and 14 bases lay in between. Germline V gives CDR1 MNHEY, CDR2 SVGAGI. CDR3 amino acids: CASSSKTAESPLHF. In DNA form, the CDR3 reads TGTGCCAGCAGTTCGAAAACAGCGGAATCACCCCTCCACTTT.

This clonotype was recorded a few times. This sequence may be a read error, since a much larger clone differs from it by one base. The rearrangement links TRBV20-1 to TRBJ1-1; D remains ambiguous. Germline V gene lookup returns CDR1 DFQATT and CDR2 SNEGSKA (reference sequence). The CDR3 length is 15 residues. V lost 3 bases and J lost 0, with 14 bases in between. The CDR3 DNA follows: TGCAGTGCTAGTCGGCAGTTAAGGATGAACACTGAAGCTTTCTTT. Translation gives CSASRQLRMNTEAFF.

This clonotype showed up just a few times. The CDR3, as DNA: TGTGCCAGCAGTTTAAGACTAGCTCAAGGAAAGAAGTTCTTC. Its protein is CASSLRLAQGKKFF. V usage is TRBV12-3 or TRBV12-4 and J usage is TRBJ2-1; TRBD2 matches at 7 bases. The CDR3 covers 14 residues. Trimming cost V 2 bases and J 14 bases; bases outside gene matches: 12.

This clonotype turned up a few times. The chain links TRBV20-1 to TRBJ2-4; the D is unclear. CDR1 and CDR2 (germline): DFQATT, SNEGSKA (reference sequence). This CDR3 has 15 residues. V was pared by 4 bases and J by 0 bases, with 13 bases between. CDR3 amino acids: CSAKAAAIAKNIQYF. In DNA form, the CDR3 reads TGCAGTGCTAAGGCAGCAGCCATAGCCAAAAACATTCAGTACTTC.

The genes are TRBV6-2 or TRBV6-3 and TRBJ2-7; 9 positions match TRBD1. Germline trimming cut 4 bases from V and 3 bases from J; bases unmatched to any gene: 7. The CDR3 extends over 15 amino acids. Per germline, CDR1 MNHEY and CDR2 SVGEGT. The CDR3 bases are TGTGCCAGCAGTTCCGGACAGGGGTCGGACTACGAGCAGTACTTC. It codes for CASSSGQGSDYEQYF.

The chain employs TRBV6-1 and TRBJ1-1; D unclear. Germline CDR1 reads MNHNS; CDR2 reads SASEGT. This CDR3 is built from 14 residues. V lost 3 bases to trimming and J lost 2 bases, with 10 bases between them. The CDR3 here is CASSDLLHNTEAFF. The CDR3 coding sequence is TGTGCCAGCAGTGATTTGTTGCATAACACTGAAGCTTTCTTT.

The table lists this clonotype with many counts. The V call is TRBV29-1, the J call TRBJ1-3; D ambiguous. Germline CDR1 reads SQVTM; CDR2 reads ANQGSEA. CDR3 length equals 12 residues. V lost 5 bases, J lost 3 bases, and 8 bases lay in between. In DNA, the CDR3 is TGCAGCGTTCGACAAGGTGGAAACACCATATATTTT. Protein sequence: CSVRQGGNTIYF.

The CDR3 DNA reads TGTGCCAGCAGAGAGTTACAGGGCTCCGGGGAGCTGTTTTTT. It encodes CASRELQGSGELFF. The chain carries TRBV7-6 and TRBJ2-2, with D possibly TRBD1 on 6 matching bases. Germline values: CDR1 SGHVS, CDR2 FNYEAQ. Trimming removed 6 bases from V and 6 bases from J, with 14 bases in between. The CDR3 length is 14 residues. Complete variable domain (other parts from reference TRBV7-6 and TRBJ2-2): GAGVSQSPRYKVTKRGQDVALRCDPISGHVSLYWYRQALGQGPEFLTYFNYEAQQDKSGLPNDRFSAERPEGSISTLTIQRTEQRDSAMYRCASRELQGSGELFFGEGSRLTVL.